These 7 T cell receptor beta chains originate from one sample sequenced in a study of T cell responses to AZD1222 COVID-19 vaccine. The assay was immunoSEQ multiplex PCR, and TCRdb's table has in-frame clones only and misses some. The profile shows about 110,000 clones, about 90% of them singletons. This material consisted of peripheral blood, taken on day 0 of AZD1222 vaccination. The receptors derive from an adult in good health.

CDR3 DNA sequence: TGTGCCAGCAGTTTACGAACAGGGGAAAAACTGTTTTTT. This sequence encodes CASSLRTGEKLFF. The rearrangement links TRBV28 to TRBJ1-4, with a possible D match to TRBD1 (6 bases). V shed 2 bases and J shed 8 bases, with 9 bases lying between them. The CDR3 extends over 13 amino acids. The germline CDR1 and CDR2 sequences are MDHEN and SYDVKM.

CDR3 DNA sequence: TGTGCCATCAGTGGTAGCGGGAGGGCCCTCAATGAGCAGTTCTTC. It translates to CAISGSGRALNEQFF. V and J are TRBV10-3 and TRBJ2-1; 11 nucleotides match TRBD2. Trimming at V came to 4 bases and at J to 6 bases, leaving 5 bases not matched to a gene. The CDR3 consists of 15 residues. Looked up from germline, CDR1 is ENHRY and CDR2 is SYGVKD.

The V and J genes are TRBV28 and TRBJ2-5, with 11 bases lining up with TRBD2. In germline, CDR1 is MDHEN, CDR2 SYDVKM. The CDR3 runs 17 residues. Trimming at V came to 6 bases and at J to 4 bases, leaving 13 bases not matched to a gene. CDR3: CASSLGLAAWRGETQYF. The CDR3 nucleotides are TGTGCCAGCAGCCTGGGACTAGCGGCTTGGAGAGGAGAGACCCAGTACTTC.

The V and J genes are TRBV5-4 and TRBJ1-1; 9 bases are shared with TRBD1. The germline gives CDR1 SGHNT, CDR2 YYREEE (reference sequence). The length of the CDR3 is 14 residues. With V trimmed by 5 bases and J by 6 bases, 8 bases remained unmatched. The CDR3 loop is CASRNTGGRAEAFF. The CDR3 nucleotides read TGTGCCAGCAGAAACACAGGGGGCCGGGCTGAAGCTTTCTTT.

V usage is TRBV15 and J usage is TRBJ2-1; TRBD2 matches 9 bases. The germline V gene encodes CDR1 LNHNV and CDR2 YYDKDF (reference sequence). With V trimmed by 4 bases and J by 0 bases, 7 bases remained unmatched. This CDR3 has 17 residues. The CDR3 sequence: CATSKSFSGSSYNEQFF. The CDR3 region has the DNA TGTGCCACCAGCAAGAGCTTTAGCGGGAGCTCCTACAATGAGCAGTTCTTC.

The CDR3 is CASSRVNTGELFF. As DNA, the CDR3 is TGTGCCAGCAGTCGGGTGAACACCGGGGAGCTGTTTTTT. The V and J genes are TRBV7-6 and TRBJ2-2; D unresolved. CDR1 and CDR2 (germline): SGHVS, FNYEAQ. V dropped 6 bases and J dropped 1 base, with 6 bases sitting between them. This CDR3 comprises 13 residues.

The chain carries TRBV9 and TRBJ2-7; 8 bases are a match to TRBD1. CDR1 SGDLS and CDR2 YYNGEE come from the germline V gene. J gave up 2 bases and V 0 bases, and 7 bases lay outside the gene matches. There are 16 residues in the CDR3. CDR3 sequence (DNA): TGTGCCAGCAGCGTAGGCCCTGGACAGGGAACCTACGAGCAGTACTTC. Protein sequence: CASSVGPGQGTYEQYF. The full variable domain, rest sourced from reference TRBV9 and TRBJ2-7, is DSGVTQTPKHLITATGQRVTLRCSPRSGDLSVYWYQQSLDQGLQFLIQYYNGEERAKGNILERFSAQQFPDLHSELNLSSLELGDSALYFCASSVGPGQGTYEQYFGPGTRLTVT.